A single sample is the source of the 28 T cell receptor beta chains below, sequenced in a study of blood T cell repertoires in COVID-19 (dated by TCRdb to between 2020 and 2021). The library was made by the immunoSEQ multiplex PCR assay. Here the immuneACCESS table is served through TCRdb, limited to in-frame sequences with V and J called. Missing clones are a known gap in these copies; in checked studies unresolved V genes cover under half, and the rest lacks a known reason. The sample yields approximately 250,000 clones; approximately 80% were counted once. The top ten clones comprise about 2.1% of the sample. Specimen: peripheral blood. The receptor set was obtained from a man aged 35 to 55 who had recovered from COVID-19.

This clone came up once. Other DNA sequences in this sample translate to the same CDR3. The chain couples TRBV12-3 or TRBV12-4 to TRBJ1-1; D call uncertain. The CDR3 length is 12 residues. V lost 5 bases, J lost 5 bases, and 9 bases lay in between. The CDR3 DNA follows: TGTGCCAGCAGTCCTCTTTCTACTGAAGCTTTCTTT. This translates into CASSPLSTEAFF.

V gene TRBV7-2 combines with J gene TRBJ2-7, with a weak D call TRBD2 (6 bases). Germline V CDR1 and CDR2: SGHTA, FQGNSA. Trimming removed 0 bases from V and 1 base from J, with 22 bases in between. The CDR3 sequence is 19 residues long. This CDR3 reads CASSLAASSAGLVSYEQYF. For the CDR3, the DNA is TGTGCCAGCAGCTTAGCGGCTAGCTCCGCGGGACTTGTATCCTACGAGCAGTACTTC.

This rearrangement joins TRBV6-2 or TRBV6-3 to TRBJ2-5, with TRBD2 matching 14 bases. This CDR3 has 15 amino acids. V dropped 5 bases and J dropped 8; count of bases not matched to a gene: 7. In germline, CDR1 is MNHEY, CDR2 SVGEGT. The DNA of the CDR3 is TGTGCCAGCAGTCTGGGACTAGCGGGGGTAGGAACCCAGTACTTC. Protein: CASSLGLAGVGTQYF.

In this sample, this clone turned up a few times. The chain couples TRBV2 to TRBJ2-5; a possible D gene is TRBD2 (5 bases). Trimming pared 7 bases from V and 7 bases from J, leaving 13 bases between. This CDR3 comprises 12 residues. Germline-derived CDR1 and CDR2 are SNHLY and FYNNEI. DNA of the CDR3: TGTGCCAGCACAGCGGACGTGGGGACCCAGTACTTC. Translated: CASTADVGTQYF.

The chain carries TRBV5-5 and TRBJ1-2; TRBD1 might be the D (6 bases). Between the trimmed V and J ends, which lost 2 bases and 5 bases, there was a span of 10 bases. Per the germline V gene, CDR1 is SGHKS and CDR2 is YYEKEE (reference sequence). CDR3 size: 13 residues. This chain's CDR3 is CASSFRGAYGYTF. For the CDR3, the DNA is TGTGCCAGCAGCTTCCGGGGGGCTTATGGCTACACCTTC. Using reference TRBV5-5 and TRBJ1-2 for the parts outside the CDR3, the full variable domain is DAGVTQSPTHLIKTRGQQVTLRCSPISGHKSVSWYQQVLGQGPQFIFQYYEKEERGRGNFPDRFSARQFPNYSSELNVNALLLGDSALYLCASSFRGAYGYTFGSGTRLTVV.

The V call is TRBV9, the J call TRBJ2-1, with D possibly being TRBD2 (7 bases). V lost 3 bases to trimming and J lost 4 bases, with 32 bases between them. CDR3 length: 21 residues. Germline CDR1 is SGDLS and CDR2 is YYNGEE. CDR3 sequence: CASSGSQGGAPSGMIYNEQFF. As DNA, the CDR3 is TGTGCCAGCAGCGGCAGTCAAGGGGGGGCCCCCTCCGGGATGATTTACAATGAGCAGTTCTTC.

CDR3 protein: CASDKGSSYNEQFF. The CDR3, as DNA: TGTGCCTCCGACAAAGGAAGCTCCTACAATGAGCAGTTCTTC. V gene TRBV30 combines with J gene TRBJ2-1; D unclear. The germline CDR1 and CDR2 sequences are GTSNPN and SVGIG (reference sequence). V lost 7 bases, J lost 0 bases, and 13 bases lay in between. CDR3 length: 14 amino acids.

The gene calls are TRBV5-1 and TRBJ1-2; 8 bases agree with TRBD1. The V gene's germline CDR1 is SGHRS and CDR2 YFSETQ. The CDR3 consists of 13 residues. J lost 8 bases, V lost 7 bases, and 10 bases had no gene match. The CDR3 loop reads CASRTGQGIGYTF. CDR3 in DNA: TGCGCCAGCCGAACCGGACAGGGAATCGGCTACACCTTC.

This clone was observed a single time. The rearrangement joins TRBV5-8 to TRBJ1-1; 8 positions agree with TRBD1. J gave up 0 bases and V 5 bases, and 9 bases lay outside the gene matches. Looked up from germline, CDR1 is SGHTS and CDR2 is YDEGEE. The CDR3 runs 16 residues. CDR3 region: CASSFDRGGLNTEAFF. CDR3 nucleotide sequence: TGTGCCAGCAGTTTCGACAGGGGTGGTTTGAACACTGAAGCTTTCTTT. Combining the CDR3 with reference TRBV5-8 and TRBJ1-1 gives the whole variable domain EAGVTQSPTHLIKTRGQQATLRCSPISGHTSVYWYQQALGLGLQFLLWYDEGEERNRGNFPPRFSGRQFPNYSSELNVNALELEDSALYLCASSFDRGGLNTEAFFGQGTRLTVV.

The rearrangement links TRBV5-4 to TRBJ2-5; D is unclear. Germline assignment: CDR1 SGHNT and CDR2 YYREEE (reference sequence). This CDR3 region has 13 residues. Trimming cost V 2 bases and J 5 bases, with 10 bases left between them. The CDR3 DNA is TGTGCCAGCAGCTTTCCCTGGCAGGAGACCCAGTACTTC. Encoded protein: CASSFPWQETQYF.

The rearrangement links TRBV27 to TRBJ2-7, with 10 nucleotides matching TRBD1. The length of the CDR3 is 14 residues. The J segment lost 3 bases and the V segment lost 5 bases, leaving 4 bases of the junction unmatched. Per the germline V gene, CDR1 is MNHEY and CDR2 is SMNVEV (reference sequence). The CDR3 nucleotides are TGTGCCAGCAGTCGGACAGGGGGTAACTACGAGCAGTACTTC. Amino acids: CASSRTGGNYEQYF.

CDR3 region: CASSVRGEETQYF. The CDR3, as DNA: TGTGCCAGCAGCGTCCGGGGGGAAGAGACCCAGTACTTC. The chain employs TRBV9 and TRBJ2-5, with TRBD2 matching 7 bases. The J segment lost 3 bases and the V segment lost 2 bases, leaving 1 base of the junction unmatched. Germline values: CDR1 SGDLS, CDR2 YYNGEE. This CDR3 has 13 amino acids.

V gene TRBV2 combines with J gene TRBJ2-6; D call uncertain. The CDR3 extends over 15 amino acids. In germline, CDR1 is SNHLY, CDR2 FYNNEI. V lost 5 bases and J lost 4, with 12 bases in between. Here the CDR3 DNA reads TGTGCCAGCAGTATCGCAGGCTCCGGGGCCAACGTCCTGACTTTC. Its translation is CASSIAGSGANVLTF.

In regard to this clone: One end of the junction fails to match germline, which may point to a read error. The V gene is TRBV6-2 or TRBV6-3, the J gene TRBJ1-1; D remains ambiguous. CDR1 MNHEY and CDR2 SVGEGT come from the germline V gene. The CDR3 sequence is 17 residues long. CDR3 in DNA: TGTGCCAGCCGTTACACGGGGTTACTTAGTTGGAACACTGAAGCTTTCTTT. Translated: CASRYTGLLSWNTEAFF.

Turning to this clone: One end of the junction is discordant with germline, which a read error may explain. CDR3 DNA: TGTGCTAGCAGCTTAGGGCTAGCGGGGGCTACCGAGCAGTACTTC. This translates into CASSLGLAGATEQYF. The chain joins TRBV7-7 to TRBJ2-7; 10 nucleotides line up with TRBD2. CDR3 length: 15 residues. CDR1 is SSHAT, CDR2 FNYEAQ, per germline (reference sequence).

V gene TRBV3-1 (or the pseudogene TRBV3-2) combines with J gene TRBJ2-7; 7 nucleotides agree with TRBD1. The CDR3 has 14 residues. Trimming at V came to 4 bases and at J to 5 bases, leaving 8 bases not matched to a gene. The germline CDR1 and CDR2 sequences are LGHDT and YNNKEL (reference sequence). The CDR3 DNA reads as TGTGCCAGCAGCCGCCGGGACAGTGAGGACGAGCAGTACTTC. It yields the protein CASSRRDSEDEQYF.

The V call is TRBV5-5, the J call TRBJ2-1; TRBD2 matches 11 bases. The CDR3 extends over 19 amino acids. V lost 0 bases, J lost 4 bases, and 12 bases stayed unmatched. The germline V gene encodes CDR1 SGHKS and CDR2 YYEKEE (reference sequence). The CDR3 spells CASSLGGNPGTSGYNEQFF. DNA of the CDR3: TGTGCCAGCAGCTTGGGCGGGAATCCCGGGACTAGCGGTTACAATGAGCAGTTCTTC.

The V gene is TRBV12-5, the J gene TRBJ2-2, with a possible D match to TRBD1 (6 bases). V lost 2 bases and J lost 5, with 12 bases in between. The germline gives CDR1 LGHNT, CDR2 FRNRAP. This CDR3 is built from 15 residues. CDR3 nucleotides: TGTGCTAGTGGTTTGACAGGGTTTGAGACCGGGGAGCTGTTTTTT. Translated, it gives CASGLTGFETGELFF. Based on the CDR3 plus reference TRBV12-5 and TRBJ2-2, the full variable domain is DARVTQTPRHKVTEMGQEVTMRCQPILGHNTVFWYRQTMMQGLELLAYFRNRAPLDDSGMPKDRFSAEMPDATLATLKIQPSEPRDSAVYFCASGLTGFETGELFFGEGSRLTVL.

The V gene is TRBV2, the J gene TRBJ1-6; 8 bases fit TRBD1. The junction had 8 bases not matched to a gene; V was cut back by 3 bases and J by 10 bases. The CDR3 is 15 amino acids. CDR1 and CDR2 (germline): SNHLY, FYNNEI. CDR3 DNA sequence: TGTGCCAGCAGTGATTATGGACAGGGCGGATCACCCCTCCACTTT. Amino acid sequence: CASSDYGQGGSPLHF.

This clone appeared a few times. This chain joins TRBV25-1 and TRBJ2-1, with D possibly matching TRBD2 (7 bases). This CDR3 is 15 amino acids long. Between the trimmed V and J ends, which lost 5 bases and 2 bases, there was a span of 13 bases. Germline V gene sequence: CDR1 MGHDK, CDR2 SYGVNS. CDR3 sequence (DNA): TGTGCCAGCAGTCTGTCGGGGGGCACCTACAATGAGCAGTTCTTC. Translation: CASSLSGGTYNEQFF.

This clone turned up a few times. The chain is built from TRBV5-8 and TRBJ2-1; D uncertain. Germline CDR1 and CDR2: SGHTS and YDEGEE. This CDR3 is built from 16 residues. The V and J ends lost 4 bases and 9 bases respectively, with 23 bases between them. The CDR3 spells CASSPSLLQADGEQFF. The CDR3 DNA follows: TGTGCCAGCAGCCCCAGCTTACTGCAGGCCGACGGTGAGCAGTTCTTC.

This clone was detected a few times. V and J are TRBV12-3 or TRBV12-4 and TRBJ1-6, with D perhaps matching TRBD1 (5 bases). Between the trimmed V and J ends, which lost 6 bases and 6 bases, there was a span of 9 bases. The CDR3 covers 13 residues. CDR3 region: CASSRGSNSPLHF. The CDR3 bases are TGTGCCAGCAGCCGGGGGAGTAATTCACCCCTCCACTTT.

This clone was found a few times. The V and J genes are TRBV6-5 and TRBJ2-3; D remains unclear. V was shortened by 4 bases and J by 1 base, with 6 bases between the two germline ends. CDR3 length equals 13 residues. Germline assignment: CDR1 MNHEY and CDR2 SVGAGI. The CDR3 sequence is CASSFYGTDTQYF. DNA for the CDR3: TGTGCCAGCAGTTTCTACGGCACAGATACGCAGTATTTT.

The chain employs TRBV7-2 and TRBJ2-1; 11 nucleotides match TRBD2. V shed 3 bases and J 6 bases; nucleotides not matched to a gene: 4. Germline assignment: CDR1 SGHTA and CDR2 FQGNSA. The CDR3 runs 15 residues. Written as DNA, the CDR3 is TGTGCCAGCAGCTTTGGGCTAGCGGGAGGCAATGAGCAGTTCTTC. Translation gives CASSFGLAGGNEQFF.

V usage is TRBV5-1 and J usage is TRBJ1-1; 7 bases align to TRBD1. The CDR3 runs to 16 residues. Trimming removed 0 bases from V and 4 bases from J; junction bases left unmatched: 9. The V gene's germline CDR1 is SGHRS and CDR2 YFSETQ. Here the CDR3 reads CASSLAGQPRGTEAFF. The CDR3 DNA is TGCGCCAGCAGCTTGGCGGGACAGCCTAGGGGCACTGAAGCTTTCTTT.

This chain uses TRBV2 with TRBJ2-5; perhaps TRBD1 as D (5 bases). Germline CDR1 is SNHLY and CDR2 is FYNNEI. The CDR3 has 11 residues. Between the trimmed V and J ends, which lost 8 bases and 7 bases, there was a span of 11 bases. The CDR3 loop reads CASQDQGTQYF. The CDR3 coding sequence is TGTGCCAGCCAGGACCAGGGGACCCAGTACTTC.

J is TRBJ2-3 and V is TRBV5-6; D is unclear. The CDR3 is 12 amino acids. The germline CDR1 and CDR2 sequences are SGHDT and YYEEEE. V lost 4 bases and J 4 bases, leaving 7 bases between the germline ends. CDR3 sequence reads: CASSAGADTQYF. The CDR3 DNA reads as TGTGCCAGCAGCGCAGGCGCAGATACGCAGTATTTT.

The J gene is TRBJ1-2, the V gene TRBV19, with D possibly TRBD1 on 5 matching bases. Per the germline V gene, CDR1 is LNHDA and CDR2 is SQIVND (reference sequence). Trimming took 0 bases from V and 2 from J, leaving 16 bases between them. This CDR3 has 17 residues. CDR3 nucleotide sequence: TGTGCCAGTAGTATAGAGGGGCAGAACCTTTGGAACTATGGCTACACCTTC. Encoded protein: CASSIEGQNLWNYGYTF.